This is a list of T cell receptor beta chains from one sample in a study of blood T cell repertoires in COVID-19. Sequencing used immunoSEQ multiplex PCR; TCRdb keeps in-frame clones, though not all of them. The sample holds approximately 26,000 clones, over 90% seen once. Sequencing used peripheral blood. Every receptor here comes from a human donor in a cohort sampled during active COVID-19. CDR3s include the opening cysteine and the closing phenylalanine or tryptophan. Each record gives: clone size, D gene, J gene, V gene, CDR3 protein, CDR3 DNA. D genes are given only for firm matches. The listing skips clone size in some rows; elsewhere it reads once, few, many or a size class.

clone_size: NA
d_call: NA
j_call: TRBJ1-1
v_call: TRBV6-4
cdr3_aa: CASSFQMNTEAFF
cdr3_nt: TGTGCCAGCAGTTTCCAGATGAACACTGAAGCTTTCTTT

clone_size: NA
d_call: NA
j_call: TRBJ1-2
v_call: TRBV3-1/TRBV3-2
cdr3_aa: CASSQDRGETGGYTF
cdr3_nt: TGTGCCAGCAGCCAAGATCGGGGGGAAACTGGTGGCTACACCTTC

clone_size: NA
d_call: NA
j_call: TRBJ2-5
v_call: TRBV7-2
cdr3_aa: CASSRDISKGVETQYF
cdr3_nt: TGTGCCAGCAGCCGGGACATCTCAAAAGGGGTGGAGACCCAGTACTTC

clone_size: NA
d_call: NA
j_call: TRBJ1-1
v_call: TRBV23-1
cdr3_aa: CASSQLKNTEAFF
cdr3_nt: TGCGCCAGCAGTCAACTAAAAAACACTGAAGCTTTCTTT

clone_size: once
d_call: NA
j_call: TRBJ1-3
v_call: TRBV7-9
cdr3_aa: CASSEDSTSGNTIYF
cdr3_nt: TGTGCCAGCAGCGAAGACAGTACCTCTGGAAACACCATATATTTT

clone_size: once
d_call: TRBD2
j_call: TRBJ2-2
v_call: TRBV18
cdr3_aa: CASSPRGAFSTGELFF
cdr3_nt: TGTGCCAGCTCACCGCGGGGGGCCTTTAGCACCGGGGAGCTGTTTTTT

clone_size: NA
d_call: TRBD1
j_call: TRBJ1-3
v_call: TRBV19
cdr3_aa: CASRTTGVGNTIYF
cdr3_nt: TGTGCCAGTAGGACCACAGGGGTCGGAAACACCATATATTTT

clone_size: NA
d_call: NA
j_call: TRBJ2-2
v_call: TRBV2
cdr3_aa: CASSEGQLNTGELFF
cdr3_nt: TGTGCCAGCAGTGAGGGGCAGCTCAACACCGGGGAGCTGTTTTTT

clone_size: NA
d_call: TRBD2
j_call: TRBJ2-5
v_call: TRBV30
cdr3_aa: CAWSVGTSGREYQETQYF
cdr3_nt: TGTGCCTGGAGTGTCGGGACTAGCGGGAGGGAGTACCAAGAGACCCAGTACTTC

clone_size: NA
d_call: TRBD2
j_call: TRBJ2-1
v_call: TRBV29-1
cdr3_aa: CSVARTSGLYNEQFF
cdr3_nt: TGCAGCGTTGCGAGGACTAGCGGGCTTTACAATGAGCAGTTCTTC

clone_size: NA
d_call: TRBD1
j_call: TRBJ2-7
v_call: TRBV19
cdr3_aa: CASKGTGQYEQYF
cdr3_nt: TGTGCCAGTAAAGGGACAGGCCAGTACGAGCAGTACTTC

clone_size: NA
d_call: TRBD1
j_call: TRBJ1-6
v_call: TRBV19
cdr3_aa: CASTRFPGQGDSPLHF
cdr3_nt: TGTGCCAGTACCCGTTTTCCGGGACAGGGGGATTCACCCCTCCACTTT

clone_size: once
d_call: TRBD2
j_call: TRBJ2-7
v_call: TRBV13
cdr3_aa: CASSWQLAGKPYEQYF
cdr3_nt: TGTGCCAGCAGCTGGCAACTAGCGGGAAAACCCTACGAGCAGTACTTC

clone_size: NA
d_call: NA
j_call: TRBJ2-3
v_call: TRBV7-6
cdr3_aa: CASSLQGIGRDTQYF
cdr3_nt: TGTGCCAGCAGCTTACAGGGGATCGGGCGAGATACGCAGTATTTT

clone_size: NA
d_call: NA
j_call: TRBJ2-2
v_call: TRBV9
cdr3_aa: CASSTLPSLQNTGELFF
cdr3_nt: TGTGCCAGCAGCACTCTCCCATCCCTCCAAAACACCGGGGAGCTGTTTTTT

clone_size: NA
d_call: TRBD2
j_call: TRBJ2-2
v_call: TRBV5-1
cdr3_aa: CASSSGGRRGGELFF
cdr3_nt: TGCGCCAGCAGCTCGGGCGGGAGGCGCGGCGGGGAGCTGTTTTTT

clone_size: NA
d_call: TRBD2
j_call: TRBJ2-5
v_call: TRBV9
cdr3_aa: CASSVGLAGGPETQYF
cdr3_nt: TGTGCCAGCAGCGTAGGGCTAGCGGGGGGCCCGGAGACCCAGTACTTC

clone_size: NA
d_call: NA
j_call: TRBJ2-7
v_call: TRBV5-1
cdr3_aa: CASSAGSDGSYEQYF
cdr3_nt: TGCGCCAGCAGCGCGGGATCCGACGGCTCCTACGAGCAGTACTTC

clone_size: NA
d_call: NA
j_call: TRBJ2-2
v_call: TRBV18
cdr3_aa: CASSQTGQNTGELFF
cdr3_nt: TGTGCCAGCTCCCAGACGGGACAGAACACCGGGGAGCTGTTTTTT

clone_size: NA
d_call: NA
j_call: TRBJ2-7
v_call: TRBV6-5
cdr3_aa: CASSSAQAGTYEQYF
cdr3_nt: TGTGCCAGCAGTAGTGCCCAGGCGGGGACCTACGAGCAGTACTTC